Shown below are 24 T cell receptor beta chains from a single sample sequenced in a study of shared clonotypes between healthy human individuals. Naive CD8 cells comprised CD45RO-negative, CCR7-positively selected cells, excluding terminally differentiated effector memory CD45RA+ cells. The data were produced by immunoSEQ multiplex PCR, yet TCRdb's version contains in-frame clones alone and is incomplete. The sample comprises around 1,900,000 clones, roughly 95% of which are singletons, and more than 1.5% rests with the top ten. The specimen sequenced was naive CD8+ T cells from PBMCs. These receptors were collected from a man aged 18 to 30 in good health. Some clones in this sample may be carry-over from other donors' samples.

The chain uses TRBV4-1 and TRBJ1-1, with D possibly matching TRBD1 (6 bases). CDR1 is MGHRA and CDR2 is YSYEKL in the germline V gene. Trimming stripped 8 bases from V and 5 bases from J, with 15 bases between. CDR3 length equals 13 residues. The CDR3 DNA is TGCGCCAGCCGCCCAGGGGAGGGAACTGAAGCTTTCTTT. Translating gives CASRPGEGTEAFF.

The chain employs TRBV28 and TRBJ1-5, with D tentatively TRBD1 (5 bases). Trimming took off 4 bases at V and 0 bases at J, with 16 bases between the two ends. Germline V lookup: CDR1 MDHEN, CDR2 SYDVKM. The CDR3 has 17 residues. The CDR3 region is CASSSGIRAYSNQPQHF. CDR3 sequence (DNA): TGTGCCAGCAGTTCCGGAATCAGGGCCTATAGCAATCAGCCCCAGCATTTT.

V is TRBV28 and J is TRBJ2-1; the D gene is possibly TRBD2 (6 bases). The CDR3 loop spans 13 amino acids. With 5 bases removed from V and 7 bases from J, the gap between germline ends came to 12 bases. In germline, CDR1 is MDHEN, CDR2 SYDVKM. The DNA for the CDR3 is TGTGCCAGCAGTCCGCTCCGGGGGAATGAGCAGTTCTTC. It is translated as CASSPLRGNEQFF.

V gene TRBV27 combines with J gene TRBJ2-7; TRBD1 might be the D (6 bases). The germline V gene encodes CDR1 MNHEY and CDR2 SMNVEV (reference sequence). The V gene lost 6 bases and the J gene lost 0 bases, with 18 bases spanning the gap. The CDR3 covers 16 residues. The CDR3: CASSSFPGHLSYEQYF. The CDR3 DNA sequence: TGTGCCAGCAGCTCCTTTCCGGGACACCTCTCCTACGAGCAGTACTTC.

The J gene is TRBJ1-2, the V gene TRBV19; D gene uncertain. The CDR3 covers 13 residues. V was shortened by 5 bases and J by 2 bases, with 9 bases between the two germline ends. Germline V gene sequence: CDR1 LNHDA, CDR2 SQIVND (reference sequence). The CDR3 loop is CASSAYENYGYTF. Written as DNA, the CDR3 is TGTGCCAGTAGTGCCTACGAAAACTATGGCTACACCTTC.

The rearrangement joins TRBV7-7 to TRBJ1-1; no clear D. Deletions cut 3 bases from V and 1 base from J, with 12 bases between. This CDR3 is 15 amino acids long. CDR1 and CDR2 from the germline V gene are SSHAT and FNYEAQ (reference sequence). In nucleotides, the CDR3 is TGTGCCAGCAGCTTCCAATTTGGCTGGAACACTGAAGCTTTCTTT. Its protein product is CASSFQFGWNTEAFF.

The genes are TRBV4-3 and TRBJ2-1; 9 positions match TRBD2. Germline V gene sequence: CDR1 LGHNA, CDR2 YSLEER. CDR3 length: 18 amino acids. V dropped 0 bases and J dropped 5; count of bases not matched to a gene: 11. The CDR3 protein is CASSQDSLREGQHNEQFF. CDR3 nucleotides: TGCGCCAGCAGCCAAGATTCCTTGCGGGAGGGCCAACACAATGAGCAGTTCTTC.

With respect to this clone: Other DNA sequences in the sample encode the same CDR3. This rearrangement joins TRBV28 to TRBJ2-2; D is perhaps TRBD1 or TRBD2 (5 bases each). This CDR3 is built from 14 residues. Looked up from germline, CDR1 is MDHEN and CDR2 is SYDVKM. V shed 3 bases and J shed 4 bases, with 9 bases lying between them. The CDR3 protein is CASSLRGATGELFF. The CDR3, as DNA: TGTGCCAGCAGTTTGAGGGGTGCCACCGGGGAGCTGTTTTTT.

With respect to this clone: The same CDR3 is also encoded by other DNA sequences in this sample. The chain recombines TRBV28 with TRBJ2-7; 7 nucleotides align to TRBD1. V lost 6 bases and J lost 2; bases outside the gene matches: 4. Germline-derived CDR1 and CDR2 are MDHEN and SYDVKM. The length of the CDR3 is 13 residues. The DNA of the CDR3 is TGTGCCAGCAGCCACAGGGGCCCCTACGAGCAGTACTTC. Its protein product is CASSHRGPYEQYF.

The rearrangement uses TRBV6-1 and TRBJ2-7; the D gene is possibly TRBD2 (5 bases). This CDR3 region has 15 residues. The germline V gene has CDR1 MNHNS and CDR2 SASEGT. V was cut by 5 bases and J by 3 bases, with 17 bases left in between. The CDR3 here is CASSPQDSRGYEQYF. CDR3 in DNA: TGTGCCAGCAGTCCCCAGGACTCACGAGGCTACGAGCAGTACTTC.

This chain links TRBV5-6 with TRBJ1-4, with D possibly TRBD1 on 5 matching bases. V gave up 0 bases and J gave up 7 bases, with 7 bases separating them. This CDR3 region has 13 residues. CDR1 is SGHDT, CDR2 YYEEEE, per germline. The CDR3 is CASSLGDAEKLFF. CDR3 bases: TGTGCCAGCAGCTTGGGGGACGCTGAAAAACTGTTTTTT.

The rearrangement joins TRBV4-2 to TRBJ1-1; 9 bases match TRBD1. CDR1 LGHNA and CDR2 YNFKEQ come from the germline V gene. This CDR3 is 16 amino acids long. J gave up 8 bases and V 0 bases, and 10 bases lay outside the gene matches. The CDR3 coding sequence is TGTGCCAGCAGCCAAGATAGGGGACAGGGATCGCCCGAAGCTTTCTTT. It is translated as CASSQDRGQGSPEAFF.

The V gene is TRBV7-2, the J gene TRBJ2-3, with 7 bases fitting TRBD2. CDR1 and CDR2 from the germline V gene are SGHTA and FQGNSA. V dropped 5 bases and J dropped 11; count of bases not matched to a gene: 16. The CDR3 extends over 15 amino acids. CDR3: CASSTTSATPRWQYF. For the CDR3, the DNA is TGTGCCAGCAGCACCACTAGCGCGACCCCCAGGTGGCAGTATTTT.

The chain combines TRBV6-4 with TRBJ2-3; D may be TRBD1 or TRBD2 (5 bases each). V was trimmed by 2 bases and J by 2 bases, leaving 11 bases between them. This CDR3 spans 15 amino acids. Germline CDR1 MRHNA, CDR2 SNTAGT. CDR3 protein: CASSDGTVNTDTQYF. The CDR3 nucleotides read TGTGCCAGCAGTGACGGGACGGTGAACACAGATACGCAGTATTTT.

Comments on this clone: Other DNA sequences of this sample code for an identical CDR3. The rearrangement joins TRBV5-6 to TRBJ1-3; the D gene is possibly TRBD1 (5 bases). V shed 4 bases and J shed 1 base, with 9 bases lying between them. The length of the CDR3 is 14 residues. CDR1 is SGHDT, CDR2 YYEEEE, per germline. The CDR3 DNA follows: TGTGCCAGCAGCCTGGGGGGTTCTGGAAACACCATATATTTT. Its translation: CASSLGGSGNTIYF. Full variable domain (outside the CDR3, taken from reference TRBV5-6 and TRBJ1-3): DAGVTQSPTHLIKTRGQQVTLRCSPKSGHDTVSWYQQALGQGPQFIFQYYEEEERQRGNFPDRFSGHQFPNYSSELNVNALLLGDSALYLCASSLGGSGNTIYFGEGSWLTVV.

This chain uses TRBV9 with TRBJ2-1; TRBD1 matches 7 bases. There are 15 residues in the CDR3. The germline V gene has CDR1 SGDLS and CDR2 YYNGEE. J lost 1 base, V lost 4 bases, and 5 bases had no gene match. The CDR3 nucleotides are TGTGCCAGCAGCCCCGGGACAGATTCCTACAATGAGCAGTTCTTC. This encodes CASSPGTDSYNEQFF.

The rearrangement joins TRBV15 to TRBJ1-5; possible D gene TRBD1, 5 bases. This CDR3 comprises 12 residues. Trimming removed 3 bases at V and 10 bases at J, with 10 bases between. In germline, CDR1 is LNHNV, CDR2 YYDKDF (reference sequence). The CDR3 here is CATSRSGQPQHF. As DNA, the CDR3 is TGTGCCACCAGCAGGTCCGGACAACCCCAGCATTTT.

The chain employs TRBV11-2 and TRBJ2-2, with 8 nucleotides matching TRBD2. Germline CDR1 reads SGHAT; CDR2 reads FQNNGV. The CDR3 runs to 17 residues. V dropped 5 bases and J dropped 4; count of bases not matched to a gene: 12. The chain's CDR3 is CASSARFRAGVTGELFF. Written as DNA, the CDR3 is TGTGCCAGCAGCGCAAGATTTCGAGCGGGAGTCACCGGGGAGCTGTTTTTT.

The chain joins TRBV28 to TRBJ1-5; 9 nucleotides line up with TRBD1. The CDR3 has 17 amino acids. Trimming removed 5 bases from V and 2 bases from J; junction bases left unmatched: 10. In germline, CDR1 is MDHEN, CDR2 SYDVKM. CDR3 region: CASSLPGQGLGNQPQHF. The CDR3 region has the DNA TGTGCCAGCAGTCTCCCCGGACAGGGGTTGGGCAATCAGCCCCAGCATTTT.

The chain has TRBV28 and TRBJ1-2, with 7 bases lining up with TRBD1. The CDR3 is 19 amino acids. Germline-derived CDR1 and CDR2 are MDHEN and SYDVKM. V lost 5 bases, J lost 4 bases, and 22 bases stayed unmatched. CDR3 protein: CASSQTGADSGFWGYGYTF. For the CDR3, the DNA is TGTGCCAGCAGTCAAACAGGGGCGGACAGCGGGTTCTGGGGCTATGGCTACACCTTC.

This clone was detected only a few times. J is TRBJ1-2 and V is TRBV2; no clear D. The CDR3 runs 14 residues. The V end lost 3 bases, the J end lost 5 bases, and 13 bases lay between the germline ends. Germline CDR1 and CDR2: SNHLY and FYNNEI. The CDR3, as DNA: TGTGCCAGCAGTGATATCGCTCTGGGGTATGGCTACACCTTC. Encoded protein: CASSDIALGYGYTF. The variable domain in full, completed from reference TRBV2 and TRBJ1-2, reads EPEVTQTPSHQVTQMGQEVILRCVPISNHLYFYWYRQILGQKVEFLVSFYNNEISEKSEIFDDQFSVERPDGSNFTLKIRSTKLEDSAMYFCASSDIALGYGYTFGSGTRLTVV.

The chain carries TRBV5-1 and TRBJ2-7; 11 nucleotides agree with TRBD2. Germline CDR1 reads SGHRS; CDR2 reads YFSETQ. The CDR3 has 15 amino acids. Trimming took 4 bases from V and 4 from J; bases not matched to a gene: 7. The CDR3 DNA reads TGCGCCAGCAGCGGGAGACTAGCGGGAAAGTACGAGCAGTACTTC. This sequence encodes CASSGRLAGKYEQYF. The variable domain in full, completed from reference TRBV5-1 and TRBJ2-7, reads KAGVTQTPRYLIKTRGQQVTLSCSPISGHRSVSWYQQTPGQGLQFLFEYFSETQRNKGNFPGRFSGRQFSNSRSEMNVSTLELGDSALYLCASSGRLAGKYEQYFGPGTRLTVT.

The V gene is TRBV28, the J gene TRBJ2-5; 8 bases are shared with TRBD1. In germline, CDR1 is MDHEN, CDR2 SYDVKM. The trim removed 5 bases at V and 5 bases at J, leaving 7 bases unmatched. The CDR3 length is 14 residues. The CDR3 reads CASSPDRAGETQYF. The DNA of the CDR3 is TGTGCCAGCAGTCCGGACAGGGCTGGGGAGACCCAGTACTTC. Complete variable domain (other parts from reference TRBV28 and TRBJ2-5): DVKVTQSSRYLVKRTGEKVFLECVQDMDHENMFWYRQDPGLGLRLIYFSYDVKMKEKGDIPEGYSVSREKKERFSLILESASTNQTSMYLCASSPDRAGETQYFGPGTRLLVL.

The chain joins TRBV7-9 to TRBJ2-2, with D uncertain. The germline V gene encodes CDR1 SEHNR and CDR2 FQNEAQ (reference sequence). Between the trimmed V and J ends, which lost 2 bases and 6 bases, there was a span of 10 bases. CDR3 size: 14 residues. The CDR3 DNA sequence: TGTGCCAGCAGCTTACTACCGGGCGCCGGGGAGCTGTTTTTT. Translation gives CASSLLPGAGELFF. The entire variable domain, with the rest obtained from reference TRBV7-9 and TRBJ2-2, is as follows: DTGVSQNPRHKITKRGQNVTFRCDPISEHNRLYWYRQTLGQGPEFLTYFQNEAQLEKSRLLSDRFSAERPKGSFSTLEIQRTEQGDSAMYLCASSLLPGAGELFFGEGSRLTVL.